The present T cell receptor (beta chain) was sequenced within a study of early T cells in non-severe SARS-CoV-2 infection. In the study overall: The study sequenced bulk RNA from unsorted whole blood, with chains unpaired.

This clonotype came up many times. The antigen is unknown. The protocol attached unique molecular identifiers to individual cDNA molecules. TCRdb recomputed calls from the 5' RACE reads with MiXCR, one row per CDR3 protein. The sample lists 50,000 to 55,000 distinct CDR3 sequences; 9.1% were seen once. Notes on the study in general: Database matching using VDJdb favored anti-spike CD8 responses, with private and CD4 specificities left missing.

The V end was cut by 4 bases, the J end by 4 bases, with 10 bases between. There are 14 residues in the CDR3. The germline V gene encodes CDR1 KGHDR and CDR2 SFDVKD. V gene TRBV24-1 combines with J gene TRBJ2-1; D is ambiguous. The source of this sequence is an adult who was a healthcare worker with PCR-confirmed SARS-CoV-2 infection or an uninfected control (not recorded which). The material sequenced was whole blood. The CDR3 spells CATSEGRRYNEQFF. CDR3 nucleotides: TGTGCCACCAGTGAGGGCCGCCGGTACAATGAGCAGTTCTTC.